This T cell receptor beta chain is from a study of T cells in women clearing cervical HPV infection (dated by TCRdb to the late 2010s). In terms of the full investigation: The cases were fewer than 30 women with histologically confirmed HPV16-related CIN3 or worse, and 2 of these cases were invasive cancers. The parent cohort enrolled roughly 10,000 women aged 18 or older in Guanacaste, Costa Rica, during about 1992 to 1994 and followed them for approximately seven years. Because only a few women had HLA typing data, the possibility that HLA type acted as a confounder could not be ruled out. Among cases, blood sampling occurred a median of 149 days after lesion detection, with an interquartile range of about 80 to 210 days. Five blinded duplicates per group were added as quality controls, so that some 60 samples were obtained: roughly 50 participants and some 10 replicates. Cases had a median age of about 35 years and controls had a median age of around 40, with no significant differences in baseline characteristics. Case blood was taken at the visit when the lesion was first identified, whereas control blood was taken when infection was no longer detected. An exploratory proof-of-principle case-control study, nested within the Guanacaste HPV Natural History Study in Costa Rica, was conducted to compare TCR repertoires across cervical HPV16 outcomes. The controls were 25 to 30 women whose single incident HPV16 infection cleared within 12 months with no development of precancer or cancer. Cases and controls were matched on year of sample collection and on age within five years.

The immunoSEQ assay used multiplex PCR to amplify TCR beta CDR3 regions from an average of approximately 1,200 ng of genomic DNA per sample. Primer bias was corrected in the assay by using a complete synthetic TCR repertoire to establish an amplification baseline. The amplicons were sequenced using the Illumina platform. In the authors' own workflow: Error correction of the sequences involved clustering with frequency ratios plus a modified nearest-neighbor algorithm, after which the sequences were analyzed in the immunoSEQ Analyzer using IMGT gene definitions. TCR richness and evenness were averaged over 20 rarefaction repeats at each rarefaction depth, excluding samples with fewer sequences than the depth. Relative abundances of V, D and J genes were compared between groups using Wilcoxon rank sum tests, with FDR correction applied. An intraclass correlation of roughly 96% for TCR richness and an average of around 76% across 60 to 80 gene segments were obtained from the blinded duplicates. Sourced from immuneACCESS, this table was stored by TCRdb with only in-frame sequences that have V and J called. A share of the clones is absent; for the studies checked, an unresolved V gene accounts for under half, and the remainder has no known explanation. The V and J calls and clone size are taken from that table; D and trimming were inferred from the DNA. The record for this sample contains about 34,000 clones. The top ten constitute 1.4% of the sample.

Every participant had a single incident cervical HPV16 infection, and prevalent HPV16 infections were excluded. Cervical HPV DNA was detected by MY09/MY11 PCR, and genotyping was performed by dot-blot hybridization. Around 16 mL of heparinized blood was centrifuged, after which the buffy coat was aliquoted, frozen at -30 degrees C, and then stored at -80 degrees C. QIAGEN kits were used to extract genomic DNA from buffy coat specimens. The research as a whole found: The cross-sectional design could not show whether associations preceded infection or resulted from it; effector/memory subsets and HPV-specific T cells were not isolated. T-cell numbers per sample were unknown, so richness differences could reflect varying T-cell content rather than repertoire biology. Across sequencing depths, CIN3+ cases showed significantly higher TCR repertoire richness than controls, but evenness did not differ between the groups. Random forest classifiers that combined richness and V gene abundances separated cases from controls with an estimated AUC of 0.83. Lower TRBV6-7 relative abundance was observed in cases than in controls (approximately 0.1% versus 0.16%; Bonferroni P = 0.0008).

Comments on this clone: It lacks a known antigen. Coverage ceases 3 residues before the CDR3 finishes, and the germline J gene fills in the end.

V loses 5 bases of germline sequence and J loses 5 bases, and the interval between the two ends is 21 bases. The CDR3 covers 16 residues, taking in both the cysteine and the phenylalanine. The DNA has 39 bases, all within the CDR3, and is read from base 1. The chain is made from TRBV12-3 or TRBV12-4 and TRBJ2-5; there is no confident call for the D gene. What was sequenced was blood buffy coat. This TCR derives from a woman between 18 and 70 years old with a cervical HPV16 infection that either progressed to CIN3+ or cleared (not recorded which). The CDR3: CASSPLLGNGRETQYF. Incomplete CDR3 DNA: TGTGCCAGCAGTCCCCTTTTGGGCAACGGAAGGGAGACC.